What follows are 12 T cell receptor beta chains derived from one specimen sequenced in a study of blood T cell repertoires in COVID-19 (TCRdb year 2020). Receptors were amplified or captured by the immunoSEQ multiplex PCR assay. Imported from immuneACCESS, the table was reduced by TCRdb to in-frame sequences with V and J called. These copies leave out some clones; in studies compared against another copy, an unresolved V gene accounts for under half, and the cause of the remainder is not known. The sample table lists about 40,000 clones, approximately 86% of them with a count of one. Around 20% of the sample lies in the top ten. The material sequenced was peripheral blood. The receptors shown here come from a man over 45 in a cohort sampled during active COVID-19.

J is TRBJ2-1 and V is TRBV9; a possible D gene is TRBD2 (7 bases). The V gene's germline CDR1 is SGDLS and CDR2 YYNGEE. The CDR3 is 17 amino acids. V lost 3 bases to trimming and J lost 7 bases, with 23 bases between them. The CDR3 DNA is TGTGCCAGCAGCGGGGGGCCGGCGGGAGCCCCTACAAATGAGCAGTTCTTC. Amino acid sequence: CASSGGPAGAPTNEQFF.

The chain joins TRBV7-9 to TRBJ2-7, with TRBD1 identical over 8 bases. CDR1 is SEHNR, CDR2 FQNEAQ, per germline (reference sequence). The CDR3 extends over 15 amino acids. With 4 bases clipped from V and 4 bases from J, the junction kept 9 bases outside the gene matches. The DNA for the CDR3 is TGTGCCAGCAGCTCAGGACAGGGAGCCCCTTACGAGCAGTACTTC. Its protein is CASSSGQGAPYEQYF.

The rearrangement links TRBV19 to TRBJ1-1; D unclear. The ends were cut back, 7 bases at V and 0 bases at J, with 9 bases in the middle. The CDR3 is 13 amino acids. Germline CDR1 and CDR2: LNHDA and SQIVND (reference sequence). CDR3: CASIGAVNTEAFF. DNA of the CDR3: TGTGCCAGTATTGGTGCGGTGAACACTGAAGCTTTCTTT.

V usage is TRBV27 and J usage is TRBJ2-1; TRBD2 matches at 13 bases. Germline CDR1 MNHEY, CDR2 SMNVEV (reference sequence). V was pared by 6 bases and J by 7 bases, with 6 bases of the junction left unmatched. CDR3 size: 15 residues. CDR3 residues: CASRRGLAGLNEQFF. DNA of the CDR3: TGTGCCAGCAGGCGGGGACTAGCGGGGTTAAATGAGCAGTTCTTC.

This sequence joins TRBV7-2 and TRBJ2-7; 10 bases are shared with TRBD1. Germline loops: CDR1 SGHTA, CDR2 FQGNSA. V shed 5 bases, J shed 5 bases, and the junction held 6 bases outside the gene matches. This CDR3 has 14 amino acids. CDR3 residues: CASSPGQGRNEQYF. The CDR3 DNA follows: TGTGCCAGCAGCCCGGGACAGGGGCGGAACGAGCAGTACTTC.

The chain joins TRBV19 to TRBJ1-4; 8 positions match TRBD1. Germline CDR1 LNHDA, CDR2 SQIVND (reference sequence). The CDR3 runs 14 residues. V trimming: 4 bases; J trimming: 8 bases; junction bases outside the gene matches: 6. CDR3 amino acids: CASSTTGVREKLFF. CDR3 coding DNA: TGTGCCAGTAGTACGACAGGGGTTCGGGAAAAACTGTTTTTT.

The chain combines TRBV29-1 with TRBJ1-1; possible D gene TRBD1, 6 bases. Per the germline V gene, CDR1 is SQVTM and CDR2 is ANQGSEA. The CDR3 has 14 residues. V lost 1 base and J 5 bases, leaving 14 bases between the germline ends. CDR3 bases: TGCAGCGTTGAAGCCACAGGGTTTGGGACTGAAGCTTTCTTT. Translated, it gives CSVEATGFGTEAFF.

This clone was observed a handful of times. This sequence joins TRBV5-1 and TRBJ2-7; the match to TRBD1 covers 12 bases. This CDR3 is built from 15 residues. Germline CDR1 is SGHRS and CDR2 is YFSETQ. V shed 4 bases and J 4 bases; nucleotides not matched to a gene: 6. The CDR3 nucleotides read TGCGCCAGCAGCCCGGGGACAGGGGGCGGGTACGAGCAGTACTTC. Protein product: CASSPGTGGGYEQYF. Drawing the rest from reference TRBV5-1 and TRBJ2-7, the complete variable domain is KAGVTQTPRYLIKTRGQQVTLSCSPISGHRSVSWYQQTPGQGLQFLFEYFSETQRNKGNFPGRFSGRQFSNSRSEMNVSTLELGDSALYLCASSPGTGGGYEQYFGPGTRLTVT.

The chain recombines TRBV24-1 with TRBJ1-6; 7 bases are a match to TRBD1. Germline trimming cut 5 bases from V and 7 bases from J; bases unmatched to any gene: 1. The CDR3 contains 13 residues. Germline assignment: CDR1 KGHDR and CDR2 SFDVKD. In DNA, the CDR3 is TGTGCCACCAGTGGGGACAGCAATTCACCCCTCCACTTT. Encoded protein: CATSGDSNSPLHF.

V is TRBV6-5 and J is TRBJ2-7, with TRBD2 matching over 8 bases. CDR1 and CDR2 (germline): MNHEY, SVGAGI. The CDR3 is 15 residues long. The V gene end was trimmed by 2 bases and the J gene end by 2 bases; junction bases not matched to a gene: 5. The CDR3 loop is CASSYRGGGTYEQYF. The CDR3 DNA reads TGTGCCAGCAGTTACCGGGGGGGCGGCACCTACGAGCAGTACTTC.

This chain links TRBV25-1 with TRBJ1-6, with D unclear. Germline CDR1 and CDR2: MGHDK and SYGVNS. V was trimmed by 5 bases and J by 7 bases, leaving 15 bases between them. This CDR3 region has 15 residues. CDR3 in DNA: TGTGCCAGCAGTTCGACCTTGGGAGGGAATTCACCCCTCCACTTT. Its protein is CASSSTLGGNSPLHF.

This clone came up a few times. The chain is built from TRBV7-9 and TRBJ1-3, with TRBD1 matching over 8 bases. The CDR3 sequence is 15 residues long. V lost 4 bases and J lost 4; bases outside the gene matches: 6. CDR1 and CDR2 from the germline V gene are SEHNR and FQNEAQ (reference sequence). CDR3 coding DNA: TGTGCCAGCAGCTCACCAGGGGGCGCGGGAAACACCATATATTTT. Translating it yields CASSSPGGAGNTIYF. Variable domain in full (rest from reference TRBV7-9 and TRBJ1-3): DTGVSQNPRHKITKRGQNVTFRCDPISEHNRLYWYRQTLGQGPEFLTYFQNEAQLEKSRLLSDRFSAERPKGSFSTLEIQRTEQGDSAMYLCASSSPGGAGNTIYFGEGSWLTVV.